A single TCR beta chain is shown here with its context. As yet, its antigen is unknown. The data stem from a study of fetal regulatory T cell absence and autoimmunity. The CDR3 extends over 13 amino acids. Germline CDR1 and CDR2: MNHEY and SVGAGI. Trimming pared 2 bases from V and 0 bases from J, leaving 5 bases between. Whole-study findings and limits: Broadly similar TRB gene family usage was seen in pancreas and cord blood.

TCRdb's table, derived via immunoSEQ multiplex PCR, lists solely in-frame clones and lacks some. Here the sample spans 85,000 to 100,000 clones, 72% being singletons. The V and J genes are TRBV6-5 and TRBJ2-7; either TRBD1 or TRBD2 may fit D (5 bases each). The receptor was isolated from a male donor with IPEX syndrome. Sequenced material: pancreas tissue. This CDR3 reads CASSYGGSYEQYF. The CDR3 nucleotides are TGTGCCAGCAGTTACGGGGGCTCCTACGAGCAGTACTTC.